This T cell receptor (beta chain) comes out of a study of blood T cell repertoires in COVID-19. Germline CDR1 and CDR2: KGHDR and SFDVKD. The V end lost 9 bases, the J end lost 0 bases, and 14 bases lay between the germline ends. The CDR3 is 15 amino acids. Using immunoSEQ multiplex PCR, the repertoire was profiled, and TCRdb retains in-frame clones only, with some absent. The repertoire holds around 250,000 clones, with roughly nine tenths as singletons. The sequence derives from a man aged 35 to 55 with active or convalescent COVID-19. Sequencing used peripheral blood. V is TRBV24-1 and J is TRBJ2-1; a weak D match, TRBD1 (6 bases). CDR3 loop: CATGLRGSSYNEQFF. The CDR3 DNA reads TGTGCCACCGGCTTAAGGGGGAGCTCCTACAATGAGCAGTTCTTC.